The rows below give T cell receptor beta chains drawn from one sample of a study of T-cell memory formation after mild COVID-19. In TCRdb, the 5' RACE reads were re-called with MiXCR into one record per CDR3 protein. The sample yields hundreds of thousands of distinct CDR3 sequences, approximately 29% seen once. Source material: PBMCs or a T cell subset sorted from them (not recorded which). The receptors originated from an adult woman who had mild COVID-19 (a few samples of this study predate the infection). Cell type and time point are not known. CDR3s include the opening cysteine and the closing phenylalanine or tryptophan. Fields, in order: D gene, V gene, J gene, clone size, CDR3 protein, CDR3 DNA. D genes are given only for firm matches. Clone size is shown for a subset of rows, as once, few, many or a class of expanded clone.

TRBD1,TRBV7-9,TRBJ2-3,NA,CASSPGQGADTDTQYF,TGTGCCAGCAGTCCGGGACAGGGGGCGGACACAGATACGCAGTATTTT
NA,TRBV19,TRBJ1-1,NA,CASTMGQTNTEAFF,TGTGCCAGTACTATGGGACAAACGAACACTGAAGCTTTCTTT
TRBD1,TRBV29-1,TRBJ2-7,NA,CSVGGTGLYEQYF,TGCAGCGTTGGGGGGACAGGGTTATACGAGCAGTACTTC
NA,TRBV7-3,TRBJ2-1,few,CASSNLGHSSYNEQFF,TGTGCCAGCAGCAACCTGGGGCATAGCTCCTACAATGAGCAGTTCTTC
NA,TRBV24-1,TRBJ2-1,few,CATSVADNEQFF,TGTGCCACCAGTGTAGCGGACAATGAGCAGTTCTTC
NA,TRBV10-3,TRBJ2-2,NA,CAISEAGTNTGELFF,TGTGCCATCAGTGAAGCGGGCACGAACACCGGGGAGCTGTTTTTT
NA,TRBV7-2,TRBJ1-3,NA,CASSLISGVGSSGNTIYF,TGTGCCAGCAGCTTAATTTCAGGGGTTGGGAGCTCTGGAAACACCATATATTTT
NA,TRBV30,TRBJ2-7,few,CAWRRVDQWEQYF,TGTGCCTGGCGTCGGGTTGACCAATGGGAGCAGTACTTC
NA,TRBV7-6,TRBJ1-6,NA,CASSSYYSPLHF,TGTGCCAGCAGCTCCTACTATTCACCCCTCCACTTT
NA,TRBV6-5,TRBJ2-3,few,CASSPDRANTDTQYF,TGTGCCAGCAGTCCCGACAGAGCCAACACAGATACGCAGTATTTT
NA,TRBV15,TRBJ1-1,NA,CATSGSRLGNTEAFF,TGTGCCACCAGCGGGAGTCGGTTGGGGAACACTGAAGCTTTCTTT
NA,TRBV10-2,TRBJ2-2,few,CASSDPTPNTGELFF,TGCGCCAGCAGTGACCCGACACCGAACACCGGGGAGCTGTTTTTT